This T cell receptor beta chain was recovered during a study of blood T cell repertoires in COVID-19. Seattle's cohort entered during active infection and was followed longitudinally. Trimming removed 1 base from V and 3 bases from J; junction bases left unmatched: 2. This CDR3 contains 15 residues. Germline V gene lookup returns CDR1 LGHDT and CDR2 YNNKEL (reference sequence). As for this clone: Other DNA sequences in the sample encode the same CDR3.

Methods used by the authors: From reference gene primer amplification, estimates of nucleated cell counts were derived. Using immunoSEQ multiplex PCR, the repertoire was profiled, and TCRdb retains in-frame clones only, with some absent. That table is the source of V, J and clone size, and D and trimming were worked out from the DNA. Found here are 150,000 to 200,000 clones, roughly four fifths of them singletons; the top ten hold around 7.3%. The clonotype was recovered from a woman between 65 and 79 years old with COVID-19, enrolled during active disease. The chain recombines TRBV3-1 (or the pseudogene TRBV3-2) with TRBJ2-5; 10 nucleotides agree with TRBD2. The sequenced sample consisted of peripheral blood. The CDR3, as DNA: TGTGCCAGCAGCCAAGGAACTAGCGGGAAAGAGACCCAGTACTTC. Translated: CASSQGTSGKETQYF.